Sequencing of this T cell receptor beta chain was carried out in a study of tumor-infiltrating lymphocytes in primary liver carcinoma. Using a constant-region primer together with ProtoScript II reverse transcriptase, TCR beta cDNA was made from approximately 500 ng of total RNA. It was through three nested multiplex PCR rounds of slightly modified ARM-PCR that TCR beta libraries arose. TRBV1-TRBV30 forward primers paired with a C-beta reverse primer drove the first two PCR rounds, approximately 11 cycles each. In TCRdb, the multiplex PCR reads were re-called with MiXCR into one record per CDR3 protein. The repertoire holds approximately 340,000 distinct CDR3 sequences, with about two thirds as singletons. The source of the blood RNA was unsorted whole blood, and germline DNA was extracted as well. The germline V gene encodes CDR1 SGHAT and CDR2 FQNNGV. V was pared by 7 bases and J by 6 bases, with 34 bases between. The CDR3 has 19 residues.

Findings and caveats of the study: A significantly higher top-250-clone fraction was found in tumors than in blood (p = 0.039).

Comment on this clonotype: The antigen is not known. The conserved closing phenylalanine or tryptophan is absent in this CDR3, likely reflecting a read error.

Sequenced sample: peripheral blood. The chain carries TRBV11-2 and TRBJ2-7; maybe TRBD2 (6 bases). The sequence came from a man aged 40-55 years with primary liver carcinoma and hepatitis B virus infection. The DNA for the CDR3 is TGTGCCAGCACCTGGAGGAGTCTAGTGGGAGGAGAAGGGGAAGGCGAGCAGTACCTC. Translation gives CASTWRSLVGGEGEGEQYL.